The sample holds a few counts of the clone carrying this T cell receptor (beta chain). This sample was taken from a study of spatial heterogeneity in lung cancer. The time point is: sample taken at primary tumor resection. Every individual TCR cDNA molecule carried its own unique molecular identifier, which allowed correction of PCR and sequencing errors. TCRdb used MiXCR to reprocess the 5' RACE reads, holding one entry per CDR3 protein. The sample has approximately 40,000 distinct CDR3 sequences, 6.8% seen once; the top ten hold around 43%. The sample consisted of PBMCs, taken at surgery. The TCR was taken from a female donor with early-stage non-small cell lung cancer.

The CDR3 spells CASSRRLAGDEQYF. The CDR3 region has the DNA TGTGCCAGCAGTCGAAGACTAGCGGGGGACGAGCAGTACTTC. This chain links TRBV28 with TRBJ2-7; TRBD2 matches 12 bases. The CDR3 extends over 14 amino acids. CDR1 and CDR2 (germline): MDHEN, SYDVKM. Germline trimming cut 5 bases from V and 5 bases from J; bases unmatched to any gene: 4.